Detailed here is one T cell receptor (beta chain). Antigen: not known. TCRdb independently ran MiXCR on the 5' RACE reads; one entry per CDR3 protein. The sample has about 330,000 distinct CDR3 sequences; 6.8% are singletons. This entry comes from a study of T cells after yellow fever vaccination. Study conclusions and caveats: Clones that expanded after primary vaccination mostly reappeared after the booster (roughly 95% CD4, approximately 89% CD8).

The CDR3 consists of 15 residues. V was pared by 3 bases and J by 7 bases, with 7 bases of the junction left unmatched. Looked up from germline, CDR1 is LGHNA and CDR2 is YSLEER. The sample here was PBMCs, taken 45 days after the first yellow fever vaccination. The V gene is TRBV4-3, the J gene TRBJ1-4; 8 bases are a match to TRBD1. The TCR originated in a man between 18 and 29 years old who received the YFV17D yellow fever vaccine. The DNA of the CDR3 is TGCGCCAGCAGCCATCTGGACAGGGTTACTGAAAAACTGTTTTTT. Its protein product is CASSHLDRVTEKLFF.